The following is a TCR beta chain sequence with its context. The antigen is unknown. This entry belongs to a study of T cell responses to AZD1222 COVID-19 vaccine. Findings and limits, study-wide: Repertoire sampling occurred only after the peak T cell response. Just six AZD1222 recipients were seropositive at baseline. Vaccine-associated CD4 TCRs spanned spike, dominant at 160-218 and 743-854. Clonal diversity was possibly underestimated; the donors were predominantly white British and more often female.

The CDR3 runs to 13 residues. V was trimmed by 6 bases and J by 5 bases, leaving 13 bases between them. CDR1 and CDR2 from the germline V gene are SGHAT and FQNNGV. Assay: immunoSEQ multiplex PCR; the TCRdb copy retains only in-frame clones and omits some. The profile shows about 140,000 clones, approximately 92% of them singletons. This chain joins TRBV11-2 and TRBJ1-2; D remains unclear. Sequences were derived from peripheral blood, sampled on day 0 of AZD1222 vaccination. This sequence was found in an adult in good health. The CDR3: CASSFVGEYGYTF. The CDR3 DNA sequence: TGTGCCAGCAGTTTTGTCGGGGAATATGGCTACACCTTC.